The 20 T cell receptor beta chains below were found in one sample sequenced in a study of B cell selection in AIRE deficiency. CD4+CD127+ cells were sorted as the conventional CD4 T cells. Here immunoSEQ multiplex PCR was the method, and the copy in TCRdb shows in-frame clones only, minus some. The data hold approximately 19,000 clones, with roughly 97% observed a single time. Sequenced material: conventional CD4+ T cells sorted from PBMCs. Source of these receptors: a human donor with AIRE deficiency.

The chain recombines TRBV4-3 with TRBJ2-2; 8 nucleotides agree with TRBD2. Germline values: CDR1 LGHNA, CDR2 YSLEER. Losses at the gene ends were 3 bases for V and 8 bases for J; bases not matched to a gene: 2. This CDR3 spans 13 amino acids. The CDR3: CASSQEREGELFF. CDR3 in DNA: TGCGCCAGCAGCCAGGAGCGGGAGGGGGAGCTGTTTTTT.

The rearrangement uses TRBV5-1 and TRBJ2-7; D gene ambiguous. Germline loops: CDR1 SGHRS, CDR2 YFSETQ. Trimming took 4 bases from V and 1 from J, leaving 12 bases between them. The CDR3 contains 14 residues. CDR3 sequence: CASSPDLLSYEQYF. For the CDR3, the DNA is TGCGCCAGCAGCCCCGACCTCTTATCCTACGAGCAGTACTTC.

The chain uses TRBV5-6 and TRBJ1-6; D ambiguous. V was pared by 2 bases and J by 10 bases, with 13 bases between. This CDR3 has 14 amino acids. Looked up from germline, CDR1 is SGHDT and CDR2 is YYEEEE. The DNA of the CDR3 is TGTGCCAGCAGCTTTGCGGGTGTTGGATCACCCCTCCACTTT. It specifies CASSFAGVGSPLHF. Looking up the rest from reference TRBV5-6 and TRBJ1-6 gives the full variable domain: DAGVTQSPTHLIKTRGQQVTLRCSPKSGHDTVSWYQQALGQGPQFIFQYYEEEERQRGNFPDRFSGHQFPNYSSELNVNALLLGDSALYLCASSFAGVGSPLHFGNGTRLTVT.

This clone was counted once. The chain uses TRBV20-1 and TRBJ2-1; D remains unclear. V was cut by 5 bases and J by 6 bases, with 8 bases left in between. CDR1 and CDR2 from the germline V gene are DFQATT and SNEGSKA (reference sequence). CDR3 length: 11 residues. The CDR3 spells CSARPGNEQFF. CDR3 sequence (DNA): TGCAGTGCTCGTCCAGGCAATGAGCAGTTCTTC.

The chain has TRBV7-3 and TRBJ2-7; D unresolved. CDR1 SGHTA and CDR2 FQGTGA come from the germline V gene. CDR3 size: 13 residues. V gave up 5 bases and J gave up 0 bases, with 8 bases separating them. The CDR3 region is CASSPPSSYEQYF. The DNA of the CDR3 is TGTGCCAGCAGCCCCCCCAGCTCCTACGAGCAGTACTTC. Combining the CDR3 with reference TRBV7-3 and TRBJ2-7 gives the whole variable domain GAGVSQTPSNKVTEKGKYVELRCDPISGHTALYWYRQSLGQGPEFLIYFQGTGAADDSGLPNDRFFAVRPEGSVSTLKIQRTERGDSAVYLCASSPPSSYEQYFGPGTRLTVT.

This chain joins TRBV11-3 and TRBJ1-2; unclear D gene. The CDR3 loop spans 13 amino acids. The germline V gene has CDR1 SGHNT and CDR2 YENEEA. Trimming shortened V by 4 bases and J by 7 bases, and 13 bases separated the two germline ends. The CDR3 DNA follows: TGTGCCAGCAGCTATAACCCCAGGCTTGGCTACACCTTC. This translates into CASSYNPRLGYTF.

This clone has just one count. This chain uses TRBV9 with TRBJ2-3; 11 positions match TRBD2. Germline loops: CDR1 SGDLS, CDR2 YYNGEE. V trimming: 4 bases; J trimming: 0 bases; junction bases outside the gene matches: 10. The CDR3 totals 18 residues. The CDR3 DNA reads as TGTGCCAGCAGCCCCCATAAGACTAGCGGGATAAGCACAGATACGCAGTATTTT. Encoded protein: CASSPHKTSGISTDTQYF.

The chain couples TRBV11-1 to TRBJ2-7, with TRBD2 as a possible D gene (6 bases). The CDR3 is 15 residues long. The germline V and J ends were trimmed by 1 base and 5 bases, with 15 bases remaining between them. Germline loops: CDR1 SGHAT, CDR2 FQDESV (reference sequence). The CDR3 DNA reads TGTGCCAGCAGCTTAGATTACCAGGGCGGGAACGAGCAGTACTTC. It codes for CASSLDYQGGNEQYF.

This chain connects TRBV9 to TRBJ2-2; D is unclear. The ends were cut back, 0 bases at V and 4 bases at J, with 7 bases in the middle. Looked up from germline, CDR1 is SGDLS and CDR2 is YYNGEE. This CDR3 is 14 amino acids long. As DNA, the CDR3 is TGTGCCAGCAGCGTAGAAGCAAGCACCGGGGAGCTGTTTTTT. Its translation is CASSVEASTGELFF. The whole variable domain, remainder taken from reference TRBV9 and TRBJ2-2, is DSGVTQTPKHLITATGQRVTLRCSPRSGDLSVYWYQQSLDQGLQFLIQYYNGEERAKGNILERFSAQQFPDLHSELNLSSLELGDSALYFCASSVEASTGELFFGEGSRLTVL.

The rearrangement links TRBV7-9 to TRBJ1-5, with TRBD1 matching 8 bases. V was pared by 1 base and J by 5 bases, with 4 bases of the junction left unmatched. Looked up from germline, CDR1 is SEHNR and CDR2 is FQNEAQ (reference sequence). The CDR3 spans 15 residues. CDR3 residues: CASSLGTGSHQPQHF. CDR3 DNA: TGTGCCAGCAGCTTAGGGACAGGGTCCCATCAGCCCCAGCATTTT.

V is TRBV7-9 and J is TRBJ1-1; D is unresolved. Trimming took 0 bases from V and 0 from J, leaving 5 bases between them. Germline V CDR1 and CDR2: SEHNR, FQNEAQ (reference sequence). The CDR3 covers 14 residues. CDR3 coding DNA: TGTGCCAGCAGCTTAGCCCATATGAACACTGAAGCTTTCTTT. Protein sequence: CASSLAHMNTEAFF.

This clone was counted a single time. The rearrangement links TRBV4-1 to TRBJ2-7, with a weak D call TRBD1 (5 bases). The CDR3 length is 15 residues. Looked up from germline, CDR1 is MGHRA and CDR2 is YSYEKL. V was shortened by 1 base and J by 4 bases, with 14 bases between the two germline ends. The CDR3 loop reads CASSQVFRARYEQYF. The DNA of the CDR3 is TGCGCCAGCAGCCAAGTCTTCAGGGCCAGATACGAGCAGTACTTC.

Here the CDR3 reads CASSLLHREGDYEQYF. As DNA, the CDR3 is TGTGCCAGCAGCTTACTCCATAGAGAAGGCGACTACGAGCAGTACTTC. This chain links TRBV7-3 with TRBJ2-7; no clear D. The germline V gene has CDR1 SGHTA and CDR2 FQGTGA. V shed 2 bases and J shed 3 bases, with 17 bases lying between them. The CDR3 spans 16 residues.

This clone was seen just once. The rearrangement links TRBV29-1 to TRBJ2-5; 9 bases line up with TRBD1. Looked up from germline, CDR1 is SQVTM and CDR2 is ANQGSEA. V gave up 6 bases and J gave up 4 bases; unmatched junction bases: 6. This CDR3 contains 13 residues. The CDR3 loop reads CSVWGQGIETQYF. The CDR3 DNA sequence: TGCAGCGTGTGGGGACAGGGTATAGAGACCCAGTACTTC.

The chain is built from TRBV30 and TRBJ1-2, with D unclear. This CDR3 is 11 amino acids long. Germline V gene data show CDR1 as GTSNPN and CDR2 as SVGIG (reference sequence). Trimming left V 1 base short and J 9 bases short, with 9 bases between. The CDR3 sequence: CAWSDGGSYTF. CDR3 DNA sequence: TGTGCCTGGAGTGATGGAGGGAGCTACACCTTC.

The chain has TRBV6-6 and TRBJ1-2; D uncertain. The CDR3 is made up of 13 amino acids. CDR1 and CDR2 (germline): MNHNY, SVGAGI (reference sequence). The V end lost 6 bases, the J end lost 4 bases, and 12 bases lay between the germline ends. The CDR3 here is CASREQRSYGYTF. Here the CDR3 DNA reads TGTGCCAGCAGAGAACAGCGCTCCTATGGCTACACCTTC.

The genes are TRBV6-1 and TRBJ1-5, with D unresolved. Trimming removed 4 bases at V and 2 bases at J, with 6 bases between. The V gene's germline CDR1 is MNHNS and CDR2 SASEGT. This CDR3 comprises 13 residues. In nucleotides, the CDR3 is TGTGCCAGCAGTGTAGCAGGCAATCAGCCCCAGCATTTT. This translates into CASSVAGNQPQHF.

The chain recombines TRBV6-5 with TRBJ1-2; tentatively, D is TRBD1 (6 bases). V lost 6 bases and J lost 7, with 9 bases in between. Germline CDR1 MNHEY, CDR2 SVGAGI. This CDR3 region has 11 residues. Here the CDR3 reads CASSQGLGYTF. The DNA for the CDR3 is TGTGCCAGCAGCCAGGGGCTTGGCTACACCTTC.

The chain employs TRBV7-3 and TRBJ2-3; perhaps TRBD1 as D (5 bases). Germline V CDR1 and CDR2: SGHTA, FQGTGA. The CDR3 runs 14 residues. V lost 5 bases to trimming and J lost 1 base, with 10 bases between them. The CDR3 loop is CASSAGKGTDTQYF. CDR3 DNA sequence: TGTGCCAGCAGCGCAGGGAAGGGCACAGATACGCAGTATTTT.

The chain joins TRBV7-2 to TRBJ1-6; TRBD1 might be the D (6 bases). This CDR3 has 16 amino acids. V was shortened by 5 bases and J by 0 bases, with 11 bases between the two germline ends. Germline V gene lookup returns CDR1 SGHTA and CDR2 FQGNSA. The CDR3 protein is CASSTVTGSYNSPLHF. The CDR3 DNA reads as TGTGCCAGCAGCACCGTGACAGGCTCCTATAATTCACCCCTCCACTTT.